Below, 21 T cell receptor beta chains from the same sample are listed, as sequenced in a study of blood T cell repertoires in COVID-19. TCRdb's copy holds only in-frame clones and misses some; the assay was immunoSEQ multiplex PCR. The data show 330,000 or so clones, roughly 90% seen once. The sample comprised PBMCs or T cells enriched from blood (not recorded which). The receptors were gathered from a woman in her 30s who had recovered from COVID-19.

The chain recombines TRBV6-6 with TRBJ2-5; a weak D match, TRBD1 (6 bases). This CDR3 spans 13 amino acids. Germline lookup yields CDR1 MNHNY and CDR2 SVGAGI (reference sequence). The V end lost 7 bases, the J end lost 5 bases, and 14 bases lay between the germline ends. This CDR3 reads CASNREVGETQYF. The CDR3 nucleotides are TGTGCCAGCAACAGGGAAGTAGGGGAGACCCAGTACTTC.

V is TRBV9 and J is TRBJ2-7; weak D call: TRBD2 (7 bases). The CDR3 has 16 amino acids. Trimming removed 3 bases at V and 3 bases at J, with 19 bases between. Germline lookup yields CDR1 SGDLS and CDR2 YYNGEE. The CDR3 spells CASSAGGGLAYYEQYF. For the CDR3, the DNA is TGTGCCAGCAGCGCTGGGGGGGGCCTAGCATACTACGAGCAGTACTTC.

The rearrangement joins TRBV11-3 to TRBJ2-3; 8 nucleotides agree with TRBD1. The CDR3 is made up of 15 amino acids. Unmatched junction bases numbered 9, after V lost 5 bases and J lost 5 bases. Germline-derived CDR1 and CDR2 are SGHNT and YENEEA. The CDR3: CASSNKQGVKDTQYF. The CDR3 nucleotides read TGTGCCAGCAGCAACAAACAGGGGGTGAAAGATACGCAGTATTTT.

This clone was detected only a few times. The rearrangement joins TRBV7-2 to TRBJ2-7; D perhaps matches TRBD2 (6 bases). Trimming stripped 3 bases from V and 3 bases from J, with 15 bases between. CDR1 is SGHTA, CDR2 FQGNSA, per germline. This CDR3 has 15 amino acids. Written as DNA, the CDR3 is TGTGCCAGCAGCTTGGGGCGGGGCCGGAGCTACGAGCAGTACTTC. Protein sequence: CASSLGRGRSYEQYF.

V gene TRBV6-2 or TRBV6-3 combines with J gene TRBJ1-5, with a possible D match to TRBD1 (5 bases). V shed 8 bases and J shed 5 bases, with 19 bases lying between them. This CDR3 contains 15 residues. Germline V gene sequence: CDR1 MNHEY, CDR2 SVGEGT. The CDR3 protein is CASRLSGTPHQPQHF. The CDR3 DNA reads TGTGCCAGCCGCCTCTCCGGGACTCCGCATCAGCCCCAGCATTTT.

This sequence joins TRBV6-6 and TRBJ1-2, with 7 bases matching TRBD1. J gave up 1 base and V 4 bases, and 9 bases lay outside the gene matches. The CDR3 runs to 16 residues. The germline CDR1 and CDR2 sequences are MNHNY and SVGAGI (reference sequence). CDR3 coding DNA: TGTGCCAGCAGTTCACAGGGGACTGGCGATAACTATGGCTACACCTTC. Amino acids: CASSSQGTGDNYGYTF.

This clone has only one observation. The genes are TRBV29-1 and TRBJ1-1, with 8 bases lining up with TRBD1. Germline V gene lookup returns CDR1 SQVTM and CDR2 ANQGSEA. The CDR3 consists of 16 residues. V was pared by 0 bases and J by 10 bases, with 16 bases of the junction left unmatched. The CDR3 spells CSVEDLFGTGGRRAFF. In DNA, the CDR3 is TGCAGCGTTGAAGATCTCTTTGGGACAGGTGGAAGGAGAGCTTTCTTT.

This chain joins TRBV6-5 and TRBJ1-6; 8 bases agree with TRBD1. The CDR3 has 14 amino acids. Losses at the gene ends were 6 bases for V and 7 bases for J; bases not matched to a gene: 5. Germline V gene sequence: CDR1 MNHEY, CDR2 SVGAGI. This CDR3 reads CASRGQGTNSPLHF. The CDR3 DNA follows: TGTGCCAGCAGAGGACAGGGAACCAATTCACCCCTCCACTTT.

The CDR3 DNA reads TGTGCCAGCAGTTTGACAGGGGGCGTGGGCACAGATACGCAGTATTTT. Translating it yields CASSLTGGVGTDTQYF. This chain uses TRBV27 with TRBJ2-3, with TRBD1 identical over 10 bases. V was clipped by 3 bases and J by 1 base; unmatched bases: 4. Germline lookup yields CDR1 MNHEY and CDR2 SMNVEV (reference sequence). This CDR3 contains 16 residues.

This chain uses TRBV19 with TRBJ1-2; tentatively, D is TRBD1 (6 bases). From germline, CDR1 is LNHDA and CDR2 SQIVND (reference sequence). The CDR3 loop spans 18 amino acids. V gave up 0 bases and J gave up 7 bases, with 24 bases separating them. CDR3 region: CASSIDHPGVITARGYTF. The CDR3 DNA follows: TGTGCCAGTAGTATAGATCACCCAGGGGTCATAACGGCGCGTGGCTACACCTTC.

In its sample, this clone was seen a few times. In DNA form, the CDR3 reads TGTGCCAGCAGTTTAGGTTTGCGGACTGGGAAAGAAAACTATGGCTACACCTTC. Protein sequence: CASSLGLRTGKENYGYTF. The chain uses TRBV27 and TRBJ1-2; D is unresolved. With 2 bases removed from V and 2 bases from J, the gap between germline ends came to 21 bases. The CDR3 extends over 18 amino acids. CDR1 MNHEY and CDR2 SMNVEV come from the germline V gene (reference sequence).

This chain connects TRBV11-2 to TRBJ2-7; 7 bases agree with TRBD1. V was pared by 3 bases and J by 2 bases, with 7 bases of the junction left unmatched. The CDR3 runs 15 residues. Looked up from germline, CDR1 is SGHAT and CDR2 is FQNNGV. The CDR3 is CASSLDPGQTYEQYF. The CDR3 region has the DNA TGTGCCAGCAGCTTGGATCCGGGACAGACCTACGAGCAGTACTTC.

V usage is TRBV4-1 and J usage is TRBJ1-2; tentatively, D is TRBD1 (5 bases). V was pared by 4 bases and J by 2 bases, with 17 bases between. The CDR3 covers 16 residues. Germline CDR1 MGHRA, CDR2 YSYEKL. The CDR3 loop is CASSPRVGGFNYGYTF. In nucleotides, the CDR3 is TGCGCCAGCAGCCCGCGAGTCGGGGGTTTCAACTATGGCTACACCTTC.

The chain employs TRBV12-3 or TRBV12-4 and TRBJ1-2; 7 positions agree with TRBD1. The length of the CDR3 is 13 residues. After removal of 4 bases from V and 2 bases from J, the junction contained 1 base not matched to a gene. CDR3 protein: CASSSGQNYGYTF. CDR3 DNA: TGTGCCAGCAGTTCGGGACAGAACTATGGCTACACCTTC.

This CDR3 reads CASSLAGAGASYEQYF. For the CDR3, the DNA is TGTGCCAGCAGCTTAGCAGGAGCGGGTGCCTCCTACGAGCAGTACTTC. J is TRBJ2-7 and V is TRBV7-6; maybe TRBD2 (6 bases). This CDR3 spans 16 amino acids. Germline V lookup: CDR1 SGHVS, CDR2 FNYEAQ. Trimming left V 0 bases short and J 0 bases short, with 12 bases between.

The chain couples TRBV14 to TRBJ2-1, with D perhaps TRBD2 (5 bases). The V end lost 4 bases, the J end lost 8 bases, and 15 bases lay between the germline ends. The CDR3 length is 14 residues. CDR1 is SGHDN, CDR2 FVKESK, per germline. CDR3 coding DNA: TGTGCCAGCAGCCCTAAAAACGAGGGCGATGAGCAGTTCTTC. Translation: CASSPKNEGDEQFF.

J is TRBJ1-2 and V is TRBV11-2; 9 positions match TRBD1. The J segment lost 1 base and the V segment lost 5 bases, leaving 11 bases of the junction unmatched. The CDR3 is 17 amino acids. Germline-derived CDR1 and CDR2 are SGHAT and FQNNGV. The CDR3 reads CASSTRTGAFGNYGYTF. In nucleotides, the CDR3 is TGTGCCAGCAGCACTCGGACAGGGGCGTTCGGTAACTATGGCTACACCTTC.

This clone has only a few counts. The chain has TRBV12-3 or TRBV12-4 and TRBJ1-5; weak D call: TRBD1 (5 bases). The CDR3 is 12 residues long. Trimming cost V 5 bases and J 7 bases, with 9 bases left between them. The CDR3 DNA follows: TGTGCCAGCAGTGCGGACATGCAGCCCCAGCATTTT. This encodes CASSADMQPQHF.

The chain links TRBV28 to TRBJ1-1; D ambiguous. Trimming stripped 4 bases from V and 5 bases from J, with 5 bases between. This CDR3 has 11 residues. Per germline, CDR1 MDHEN and CDR2 SYDVKM. Here the CDR3 reads CASSYRTEAFF. In DNA, the CDR3 is TGTGCCAGCAGTTACCGGACTGAAGCTTTCTTT.

This clone was observed once. CDR3 DNA sequence: TGTGCCAGCAGCTTAACAGCAGGGTGGGGCGAGCAGTACTTC. Translation: CASSLTAGWGEQYF. J is TRBJ2-7 and V is TRBV5-6; tentatively, D is TRBD1 (5 bases). CDR1 is SGHDT and CDR2 is YYEEEE in the germline V gene. V was trimmed by 2 bases and J by 6 bases, leaving 15 bases between them. This CDR3 comprises 14 residues.

V and J are TRBV5-1 and TRBJ1-5; tentatively, D is TRBD1 (5 bases). This CDR3 has 14 amino acids. CDR1 is SGHRS and CDR2 is YFSETQ in the germline V gene. Trimming left V 4 bases short and J 3 bases short, with 11 bases between. CDR3 DNA: TGCGCCAGCAGCGCGGGGGGGGTCAATCAGCCCCAGCATTTT. As protein: CASSAGGVNQPQHF.